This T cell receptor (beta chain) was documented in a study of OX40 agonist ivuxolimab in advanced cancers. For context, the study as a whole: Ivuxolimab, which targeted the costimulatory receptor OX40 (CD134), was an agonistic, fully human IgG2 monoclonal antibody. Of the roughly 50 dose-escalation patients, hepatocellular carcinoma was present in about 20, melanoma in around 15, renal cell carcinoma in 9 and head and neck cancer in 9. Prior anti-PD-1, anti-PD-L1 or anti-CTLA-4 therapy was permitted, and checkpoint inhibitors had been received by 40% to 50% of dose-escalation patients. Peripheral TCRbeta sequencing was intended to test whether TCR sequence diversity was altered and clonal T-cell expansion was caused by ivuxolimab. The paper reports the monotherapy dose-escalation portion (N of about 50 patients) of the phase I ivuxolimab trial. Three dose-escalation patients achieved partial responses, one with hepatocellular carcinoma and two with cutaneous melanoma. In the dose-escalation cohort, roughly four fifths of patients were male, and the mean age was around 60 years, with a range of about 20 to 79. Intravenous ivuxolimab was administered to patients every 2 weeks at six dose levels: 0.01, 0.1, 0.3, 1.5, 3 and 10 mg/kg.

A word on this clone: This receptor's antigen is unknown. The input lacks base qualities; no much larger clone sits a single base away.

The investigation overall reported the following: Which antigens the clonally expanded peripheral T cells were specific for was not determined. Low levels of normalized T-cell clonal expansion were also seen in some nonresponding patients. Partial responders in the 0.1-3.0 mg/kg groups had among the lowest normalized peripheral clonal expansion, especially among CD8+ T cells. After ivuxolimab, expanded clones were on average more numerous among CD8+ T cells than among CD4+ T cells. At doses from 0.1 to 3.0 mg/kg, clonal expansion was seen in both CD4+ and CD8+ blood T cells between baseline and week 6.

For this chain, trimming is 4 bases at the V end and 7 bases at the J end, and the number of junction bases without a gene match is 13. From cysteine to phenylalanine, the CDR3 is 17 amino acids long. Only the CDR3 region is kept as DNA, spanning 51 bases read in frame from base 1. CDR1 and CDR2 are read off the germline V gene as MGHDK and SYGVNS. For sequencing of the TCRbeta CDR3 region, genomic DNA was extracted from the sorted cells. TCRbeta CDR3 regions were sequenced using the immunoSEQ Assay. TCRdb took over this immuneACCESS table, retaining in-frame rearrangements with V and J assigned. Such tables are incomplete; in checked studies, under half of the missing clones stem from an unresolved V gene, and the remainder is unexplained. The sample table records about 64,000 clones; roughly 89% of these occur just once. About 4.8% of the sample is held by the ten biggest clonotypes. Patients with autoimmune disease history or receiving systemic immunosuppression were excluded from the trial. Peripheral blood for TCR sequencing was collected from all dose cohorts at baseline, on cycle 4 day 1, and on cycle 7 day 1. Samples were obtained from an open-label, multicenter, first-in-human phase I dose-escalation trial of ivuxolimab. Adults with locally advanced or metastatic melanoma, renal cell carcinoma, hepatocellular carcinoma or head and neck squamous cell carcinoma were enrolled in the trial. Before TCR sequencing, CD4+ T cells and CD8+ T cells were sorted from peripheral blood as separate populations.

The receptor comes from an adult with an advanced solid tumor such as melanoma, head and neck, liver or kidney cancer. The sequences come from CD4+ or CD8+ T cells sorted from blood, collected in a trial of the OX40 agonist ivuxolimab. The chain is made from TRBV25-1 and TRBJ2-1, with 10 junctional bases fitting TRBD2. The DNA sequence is TGTGCCAGCAGTGCCCTCCTGGCTAGCGGGAGTGGAAATGAGCAGTTCTTC. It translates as CASSALLASGSGNEQFF.